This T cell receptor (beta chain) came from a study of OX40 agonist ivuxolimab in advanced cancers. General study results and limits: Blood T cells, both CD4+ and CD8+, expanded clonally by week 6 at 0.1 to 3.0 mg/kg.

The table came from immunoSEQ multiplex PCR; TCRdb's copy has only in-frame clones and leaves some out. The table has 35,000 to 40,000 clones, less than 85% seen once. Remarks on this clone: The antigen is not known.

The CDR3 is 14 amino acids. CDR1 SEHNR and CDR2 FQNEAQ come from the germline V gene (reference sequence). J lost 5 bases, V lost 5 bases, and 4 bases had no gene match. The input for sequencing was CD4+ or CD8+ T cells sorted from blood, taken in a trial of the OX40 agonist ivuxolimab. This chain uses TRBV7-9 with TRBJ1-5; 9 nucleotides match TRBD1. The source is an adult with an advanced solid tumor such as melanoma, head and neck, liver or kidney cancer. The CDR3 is CASSPTGGDQPQHF. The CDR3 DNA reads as TGTGCCAGCAGCCCGACAGGGGGGGATCAGCCCCAGCATTTT.